The source of this TCR beta chain is a study of cytomegalovirus exposure and HLA in healthy donors. Study summary: The roughly 100 million unique TCR beta sequences, from 150 million to 200 million T cells, were found by an earlier analysis.

There are 15 residues in the CDR3. Germline V gene lookup returns CDR1 MNHNS and CDR2 SASEGT. V dropped 6 bases and J dropped 7; count of bases not matched to a gene: 9. Primers included in the PCR were 60 Vbeta and 13 Jbeta primers. Profiling relied on immunoSEQ multiplex PCR, and the TCRdb table lists in-frame clones only, not all of them. The sample totals 190,000 or so clones. The chain recombines TRBV6-1 with TRBJ1-6; 7 bases fit TRBD1. This TCR came from a boy younger than 18 in good health and CMV-seronegative. Sequencing was performed on PBMCs. The CDR3 DNA is TGTGCCAGCAGAGACTGGACAGGAGAAAATTCACCCCTCCACTTT. It encodes CASRDWTGENSPLHF.